This TCR beta chain was captured in a study of sequential checkpoint blockade in melanoma. Study as a whole: Randomization was 1:1 between first-line nivolumab→ipilimumab and ipilimumab→nivolumab.

Using immunoSEQ multiplex PCR, the repertoire was profiled, and TCRdb retains in-frame clones only, with some absent. The profile shows tens of thousands of clones, around 70% of them singletons. Documented treatment: randomized to nivolumab then ipilimumab (arm A) or the reverse (arm B). No patient had prior DNA-damaging chemotherapy. PBMC sorting kept live CD3+CD8+ cells without CD19 or CD56. CDR3 size: 12 residues. The germline gives CDR1 SNHLY, CDR2 FYNNEI. Trimming stripped 10 bases from V and 4 bases from J, with 11 bases between. This material consisted of CD8+ T cells sorted from blood (inferred from file names), taken from a patient given nivolumab and ipilimumab in sequence. V usage is TRBV2 and J usage is TRBJ2-1; weak D call: TRBD1 (6 bases). This TCR derives from a human donor with melanoma. The CDR3 sequence: CATRGQYNEQFF. CDR3 sequence (DNA): TGTGCCACCCGAGGACAGTACAATGAGCAGTTCTTC.